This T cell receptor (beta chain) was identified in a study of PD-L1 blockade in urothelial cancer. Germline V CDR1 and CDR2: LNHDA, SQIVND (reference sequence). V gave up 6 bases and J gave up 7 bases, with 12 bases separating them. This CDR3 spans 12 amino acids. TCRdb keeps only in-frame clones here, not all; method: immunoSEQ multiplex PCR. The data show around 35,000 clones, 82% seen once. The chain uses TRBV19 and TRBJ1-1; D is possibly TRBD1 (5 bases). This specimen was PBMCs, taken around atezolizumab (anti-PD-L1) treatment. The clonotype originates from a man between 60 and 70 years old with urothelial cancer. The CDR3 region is CASRLGTVEAFF. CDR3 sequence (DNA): TGTGCCAGTAGATTAGGGACTGTTGAAGCTTTCTTT.